A single sample gave rise to the 19 T cell receptor beta chains below, sequenced in a study of memory CD4+ T cells and cytomegalovirus serostatus. The sort gate was single viable CD3+CD4+CD8-CD45RO+ cells for memory CD4+ T cells. Sequenced by immunoSEQ multiplex PCR; TCRdb stores in-frame clones only, minus some. This table holds more than 35,000 clones, approximately 78% found once. The sequencing sample was made of memory CD4+ T cells from blood. The origin of the receptors is an adult in good health and CMV-seronegative.

The chain joins TRBV18 to TRBJ2-1, with D unresolved. The CDR3 length is 12 residues. Germline CDR1 KGHSH, CDR2 LQKENI. Between the trimmed V and J ends, which lost 2 bases and 5 bases, there was a span of 4 bases. CDR3 amino acids: CASSPSDNEQFF. Here the CDR3 DNA reads TGTGCCAGCTCACCATCGGACAATGAGCAGTTCTTC.

The V call is TRBV4-2, the J call TRBJ2-2, with 9 bases that match TRBD2. Germline lookup yields CDR1 LGHNA and CDR2 YNFKEQ. There are 16 residues in the CDR3. Trimming took 4 bases from V and 3 from J; bases not matched to a gene: 6. CDR3 nucleotides: TGTGCCAGCAGCCCGAGGACTAGCGCTGACACCGGGGAGCTGTTTTTT. This encodes CASSPRTSADTGELFF.

The V gene is TRBV2, the J gene TRBJ2-3; 10 nucleotides line up with TRBD1. The CDR3 has 15 amino acids. Per germline, CDR1 SNHLY and CDR2 FYNNEI. The trim removed 8 bases at V and 2 bases at J, leaving 7 bases unmatched. This chain's CDR3 is CASRRQGAITDTQYF. CDR3 bases: TGTGCCAGCCGGAGACAGGGGGCGATCACAGATACGCAGTATTTT.

The CDR3 sequence is CATSRDVQGRYGYTF. As DNA, the CDR3 is TGTGCCACCAGCAGAGATGTGCAGGGGCGCTATGGCTACACCTTC. The V gene is TRBV15, the J gene TRBJ1-2, with D perhaps TRBD1 (6 bases). The CDR3 covers 15 residues. The germline V gene encodes CDR1 LNHNV and CDR2 YYDKDF (reference sequence). The V end lost 0 bases, the J end lost 4 bases, and 12 bases lay between the germline ends.

The CDR3 DNA sequence: TGTGCCTGGAGTTCCCTTCGAGGGAACACTGAAGCTTTCTTT. Amino acid sequence: CAWSSLRGNTEAFF. The gene calls are TRBV30 and TRBJ1-1; D gene unclear. Germline assignment: CDR1 GTSNPN and CDR2 SVGIG (reference sequence). Trimming left V 2 bases short and J 1 base short, with 11 bases between. This CDR3 is 14 amino acids long.

The gene calls are TRBV6-1 and TRBJ1-3; no clear D. Trimming stripped 6 bases from V and 2 bases from J, with 5 bases between. This CDR3 has 12 amino acids. Germline loops: CDR1 MNHNS, CDR2 SASEGT. In nucleotides, the CDR3 is TGTGCCAGCAGGGGTACTGGAAACACCATATATTTT. Translation: CASRGTGNTIYF.

J is TRBJ2-2 and V is TRBV19, with D unresolved. The CDR3 contains 11 residues. CDR1 and CDR2 (germline): LNHDA, SQIVND (reference sequence). Trimming removed 5 bases at V and 8 bases at J, with 6 bases between. CDR3 sequence (DNA): TGTGCCAGTAGTCGGAGTGGGGAGCTGTTTTTT. Translated: CASSRSGELFF.

The chain employs TRBV4-2 and TRBJ2-1; 15 bases are shared with TRBD2. CDR3 size: 21 residues. J gave up 7 bases and V 4 bases, and 20 bases lay outside the gene matches. The germline gives CDR1 LGHNA, CDR2 YNFKEQ. DNA for the CDR3: TGTGCCAGCAGCCCCACTTTTCTAGTAGGACTAGCGGGGGGGCGGGGAAATGAGCAGTTCTTC. It codes for CASSPTFLVGLAGGRGNEQFF.

V usage is TRBV30 and J usage is TRBJ2-7; D is unclear. The CDR3 is made up of 11 amino acids. The V and J ends lost 4 bases and 2 bases respectively, with 6 bases between them. Germline-derived CDR1 and CDR2 are GTSNPN and SVGIG (reference sequence). The CDR3 here is CAWKDAYEQYF. CDR3 coding DNA: TGTGCCTGGAAAGACGCCTACGAGCAGTACTTC.

This clone was counted a few times. The chain carries TRBV4-2 and TRBJ2-3, with D possibly being TRBD2 (6 bases). CDR1 and CDR2 (germline): LGHNA, YNFKEQ. The CDR3 is made up of 18 amino acids. V shed 4 bases and J shed 0 bases, with 20 bases lying between them. In DNA, the CDR3 is TGTGCCAGCAGCCCCACTCGAGTAGGACTATCTAGCACAGATACGCAGTATTTT. Its translation is CASSPTRVGLSSTDTQYF.

CDR3 sequence reads: CASSSGRGTDTQYF. CDR3 nucleotides: TGTGCCAGCAGCTCGGGGAGGGGCACAGATACGCAGTATTTT. The V call is TRBV7-6, the J call TRBJ2-3; 7 bases are shared with TRBD2. This CDR3 has 14 residues. CDR1 is SGHVS and CDR2 is FNYEAQ in the germline V gene. The V gene end was trimmed by 4 bases and the J gene end by 1 base; junction bases not matched to a gene: 2.

The gene calls are TRBV29-1 and TRBJ2-2; D perhaps matches TRBD2 (6 bases). CDR1 SQVTM and CDR2 ANQGSEA come from the germline V gene. This CDR3 contains 16 residues. V lost 3 bases to trimming and J lost 5 bases, with 19 bases between them. As DNA, the CDR3 is TGCAGCGTTGACTCGGGATCGACTAGAAGGACCGGGGAGCTGTTTTTT. It yields the protein CSVDSGSTRRTGELFF.

CDR3 in DNA: TGTGCCAGCACCGAGGACAGGGGGACAGATACGCAGTATTTT. This gives the protein CASTEDRGTDTQYF. This chain links TRBV5-4 with TRBJ2-3; TRBD1 matches 10 bases. Germline V gene sequence: CDR1 SGHNT, CDR2 YYREEE (reference sequence). The junction had 4 bases not matched to a gene; V was cut back by 6 bases and J by 3 bases. CDR3 length: 14 residues. Looking up the rest from reference TRBV5-4 and TRBJ2-3 gives the full variable domain: ETGVTQSPTHLIKTRGQQVTLRCSSQSGHNTVSWYQQALGQGPQFIFQYYREEENGRGNFPPRFSGLQFPNYSSELNVNALELDDSALYLCASTEDRGTDTQYFGPGTRLTVL.

The gene calls are TRBV5-1 and TRBJ1-2, with 9 bases lining up with TRBD1. V was clipped by 6 bases and J by 4 bases; unmatched bases: 7. The V gene's germline CDR1 is SGHRS and CDR2 YFSETQ. This CDR3 contains 14 residues. CDR3 sequence reads: CASTPTGGSYGYTF. The CDR3 nucleotides read TGCGCCAGCACCCCGACAGGGGGTAGCTATGGCTACACCTTC.

The chain recombines TRBV11-2 with TRBJ2-2; 9 nucleotides agree with TRBD1. Losses at the gene ends were 2 bases for V and 6 bases for J; bases not matched to a gene: 7. The CDR3 length is 16 residues. Germline assignment: CDR1 SGHAT and CDR2 FQNNGV. The CDR3 is CASSLNPGQGAGELFF. CDR3 DNA sequence: TGTGCCAGCAGCTTAAATCCGGGACAGGGCGCCGGGGAGCTGTTTTTT.

The chain combines TRBV4-1 with TRBJ2-2; weak D call: TRBD1 (5 bases). The V and J ends lost 0 bases and 0 bases respectively, with 8 bases between them. The germline gives CDR1 MGHRA, CDR2 YSYEKL. The CDR3 contains 16 residues. The CDR3 bases are TGCGCCAGCAGCCAAGAGGTACAGGCGAACACCGGGGAGCTGTTTTTT. Its protein is CASSQEVQANTGELFF.

This chain links TRBV5-4 with TRBJ2-3; TRBD1 matches 9 bases. The CDR3 runs 15 residues. Germline trimming cut 3 bases from V and 3 bases from J; bases unmatched to any gene: 5. From germline, CDR1 is SGHNT and CDR2 YYREEE (reference sequence). CDR3 nucleotides: TGTGCCAGCAGCTGGGACAGGGAAGTGACAGATACGCAGTATTTT. Translated: CASSWDREVTDTQYF.

The V and J genes are TRBV29-1 and TRBJ2-7; weak D call: TRBD1 (5 bases). Germline V gene lookup returns CDR1 SQVTM and CDR2 ANQGSEA. The CDR3 runs 13 residues. Between the trimmed V and J ends, which lost 6 bases and 0 bases, there was a span of 12 bases. The CDR3: CSVRAGLSYEQYF. The CDR3 coding sequence is TGCAGCGTCCGGGCAGGGCTCTCCTACGAGCAGTACTTC.

The chain recombines TRBV30 with TRBJ1-1; a possible D gene is TRBD1 (5 bases). V was pared by 2 bases and J by 1 base, with 14 bases between. The germline gives CDR1 GTSNPN, CDR2 SVGIG (reference sequence). There are 15 residues in the CDR3. The CDR3, as DNA: TGTGCCTGGAGTCCCTTTGACAGTCCGAACACTGAAGCTTTCTTT. This codes for CAWSPFDSPNTEAFF.